This note documents a single TCR beta chain sequence. The antigen remains unidentified. PCR used 60 Vbeta primers and 13 Jbeta primers. Only in-frame clones appear in the TCRdb table, and some are missing; sequencing was by immunoSEQ multiplex PCR. In the table there are approximately 58,000 clones, roughly 84% of which are singletons. CDR1 is SGHTA, CDR2 FQGNSA, per germline. This CDR3 has 18 amino acids. V was pared by 1 base and J by 4 bases, with 11 bases of the junction left unmatched. This sample stems from a study of cytomegalovirus exposure and HLA in healthy donors. The wider study: The study placed roughly four fifths of its 350 to 400 genotyped donors in the Caucasian-associated ancestry cluster. Whole-study results and caveats: Another analysis was done later, and it associated 15,000 to 20,000 TCR beta sequences with HLA alleles at 0.05 false discovery rate. Earlier findings revealed that most TCR beta V segments proved productive either about 87% or about 30% of the time. As was reported, the classifier diagnosed cytomegalovirus status with high specificity and sensitivity.

The receptor was derived from a man younger than 40 in good health and CMV-seronegative. The sequenced material came from PBMCs. This chain connects TRBV7-2 to TRBJ2-5; the match to TRBD1 covers 11 bases. The CDR3 sequence: CASSLVGQGAPHSETQYF. CDR3 DNA sequence: TGTGCCAGCAGCTTAGTCGGACAGGGGGCACCACATTCAGAGACCCAGTACTTC.